The 10 T cell receptor beta chains given below trace back to one sample, sequenced in a study of shared clonotypes between healthy human individuals. CD8 cells regarded as naive lacked CD45RO, were positively chosen for CCR7, and omitted terminally differentiated effector memory CD45RA+ cells. The data were produced by immunoSEQ multiplex PCR, yet TCRdb's version contains in-frame clones alone and is incomplete. The repertoire holds about 2.2 million clones, around 93% seen once, with roughly 1.7% in the top ten. The sample consisted of naive CD8+ T cells from PBMCs. These receptors all come from a man younger than 35 in good health. Some clones in this sample may be carry-over from other donors' samples.

The chain has TRBV4-2 and TRBJ2-1; the match to TRBD1 covers 10 bases. V gave up 4 bases and J gave up 12 bases; unmatched junction bases: 15. The CDR3 extends over 16 amino acids. The germline V gene encodes CDR1 LGHNA and CDR2 YNFKEQ. This CDR3 is CASSPETGGHLGGQFF. CDR3 nucleotide sequence: TGTGCCAGCAGCCCAGAGACAGGGGGCCATTTGGGAGGGCAGTTCTTC.

The chain recombines TRBV5-4 with TRBJ2-3; 9 bases agree with TRBD2. Trimming at V came to 0 bases and at J to 3 bases, leaving 11 bases not matched to a gene. The CDR3 runs 18 residues. The germline V gene encodes CDR1 SGHNT and CDR2 YYREEE (reference sequence). The CDR3 DNA reads as TGTGCCAGCAGCTTGGCGGTCGTGGCGGGAGGGTGGACAGATACGCAGTATTTT. Translated, it gives CASSLAVVAGGWTDTQYF. Complete variable domain (other parts from reference TRBV5-4 and TRBJ2-3): ETGVTQSPTHLIKTRGQQVTLRCSSQSGHNTVSWYQQALGQGPQFIFQYYREEENGRGNFPPRFSGLQFPNYSSELNVNALELDDSALYLCASSLAVVAGGWTDTQYFGPGTRLTVL.

This clone was seen only a few times. This chain uses TRBV27 with TRBJ1-4; no clear D gene. There are 12 residues in the CDR3. V lost 6 bases, J lost 8 bases, and 10 bases lay in between. The germline gives CDR1 MNHEY, CDR2 SMNVEV (reference sequence). This CDR3 is CASSPVGEKLFF. The DNA for the CDR3 is TGTGCCAGCAGCCCGGTAGGGGAAAAACTGTTTTTT.

In this sample, this clone turned up once. The genes are TRBV7-9 and TRBJ2-3, with D uncertain. The V end lost 7 bases, the J end lost 4 bases, and 3 bases lay between the germline ends. The length of the CDR3 is 10 residues. CDR1 SEHNR and CDR2 FQNEAQ come from the germline V gene (reference sequence). DNA for the CDR3: TGTGCCAGCAAATCAGATACGCAGTATTTT. It translates to CASKSDTQYF.

The J gene is TRBJ2-2, the V gene TRBV13; TRBD2 might be the D (5 bases). The CDR3 has 15 amino acids. Germline CDR1 reads PRHDT; CDR2 reads FYEKMQ (reference sequence). V was clipped by 7 bases and J by 4 bases, with 16 bases between them. CDR3 nucleotides: TGTGCCAGCACCTCCCGGACCGCGGGCACCGGGGAGCTGTTTTTT. Translation: CASTSRTAGTGELFF. Together with reference TRBV13 and TRBJ2-2, the CDR3 gives the full variable domain: AAGVIQSPRHLIKEKRETATLKCYPIPRHDTVYWYQQGPGQDPQFLISFYEKMQSDKGSIPDRFSAQQFSDYHSELNMSSLELGDSALYFCASTSRTAGTGELFFGEGSRLTVL.

The genes are TRBV5-1 and TRBJ2-7; the match to TRBD2 covers 8 bases. This CDR3 has 16 amino acids. In germline, CDR1 is SGHRS, CDR2 YFSETQ. Trimming took 1 base from V and 2 from J; bases not matched to a gene: 8. CDR3 residues: CASSLIASGSPYEQYF. The CDR3 region has the DNA TGCGCCAGCAGCTTGATTGCTAGCGGGTCCCCCTACGAGCAGTACTTC.

Comments on this clone: Compared with germline, one end of the junction differs, possibly owing to a read error. The chain employs TRBV6-6 and TRBJ1-5; maybe TRBD1 (5 bases). CDR1 MNHNY and CDR2 SVGAGI come from the germline V gene (reference sequence). CDR3 length: 13 amino acids. Written as DNA, the CDR3 is TGTGCCACCAGTTCAGGGTTAGGTCAGCCCCAGCATTTT. This codes for CATSSGLGQPQHF.

V gene TRBV27 combines with J gene TRBJ2-7; D is unresolved. V was shortened by 8 bases and J by 6 bases, with 20 bases between the two germline ends. Germline CDR1 reads MNHEY; CDR2 reads SMNVEV (reference sequence). The CDR3 is 14 amino acids. This chain's CDR3 is CASAIGPLGGEQYF. The CDR3 DNA follows: TGTGCCAGCGCCATAGGGCCCCTCGGCGGCGAGCAGTACTTC.

The rearrangement joins TRBV7-9 to TRBJ2-3; 15 nucleotides agree with TRBD2. J was trimmed by 6 bases and V by 5 bases; bases with no gene match: 6. The germline gives CDR1 SEHNR, CDR2 FQNEAQ (reference sequence). The CDR3 is made up of 16 amino acids. The CDR3 DNA follows: TGTGCCAGCAGCCCGGGACTAGCGGGAGGTAGGGATACGCAGTATTTT. As protein: CASSPGLAGGRDTQYF.

This chain joins TRBV6-5 and TRBJ2-2; TRBD1 is a possible D gene (5 bases). The CDR3 loop spans 14 amino acids. Trimming took 3 bases from V and 3 from J, leaving 8 bases between them. CDR1 MNHEY and CDR2 SVGAGI come from the germline V gene. The CDR3 coding sequence is TGTGCCAGCAGTTATGCAGGGTACACCGGGGAGCTGTTTTTT. Amino acids: CASSYAGYTGELFF.